This T cell receptor beta chain was observed in a study of blood T cell repertoires in COVID-19. After removal of 4 bases from V and 3 bases from J, the junction contained 7 bases not matched to a gene. In germline, CDR1 is SGHNT, CDR2 YYREEE (reference sequence). This CDR3 is 14 amino acids long. Using immunoSEQ multiplex PCR, the repertoire was profiled, and TCRdb retains in-frame clones only, with some absent. The data contain about half a million clones, about nine tenths of them singletons. This sequence originates from an older woman who had recovered from COVID-19. The sequencing input was PBMCs or T cells enriched from blood (not recorded which). V and J are TRBV5-4 and TRBJ2-7, with TRBD1 matching 7 bases. The CDR3 bases are TGTGCCAGCAGCACCGGGGCAGGGGGCTACGAGCAGTACGTC. Residues: CASSTGAGGYEQYV.